Included here is one T cell receptor (beta chain) sequence, with context. The V gene lost 5 bases and the J gene lost 10 bases, with 22 bases spanning the gap. The CDR3 spans 14 residues. Germline CDR1 reads SGHRS; CDR2 reads YFSETQ. Then a second PCR, running roughly 7 to 12 cycles, was carried out with a sample-barcoded 5' primer and a J-beta primer mix. In TCRdb, the 5' RACE reads were re-called with MiXCR into one record per CDR3 protein. The sample gives fewer than 2,000,000 distinct CDR3 sequences, about two fifths of which show up once; roughly 24% is in the top ten. These data originate in a study of blood T cells in healthy people across ages.

This sequence was found in a human donor in good health. This sequence joins TRBV5-1 and TRBJ2-7; tentatively, D is TRBD2 (5 bases). Sequenced sample: blood. The CDR3 coding sequence is TGCGCCAGCAGTTCTGATCCGAATACGGAGGCCCAGTACTTC. Translation: CASSSDPNTEAQYF.